This record covers a single TCR beta chain. The data originate from a study of neoadjuvant anti-PD-1 for oral cavity cancer. Study at large: Around day 43, patients without progression received a fourth nivolumab dose before surgery.

The CDR3 spans 15 residues. Deletions cut 0 bases from V and 0 bases from J, with 6 bases between. In germline, CDR1 is MNHEY, CDR2 SVGAGI. Clones were sequenced by immunoSEQ multiplex PCR, and TCRdb holds only the in-frame ones, with some missing. Of about 9,300 clones listed, 65% to 70% were seen once; the top ten hold roughly 8.3%. The sequence was collected from a person between 40 and 80 years old with oral cavity squamous cell carcinoma. This specimen consisted of tumor tissue, obtained before nivolumab (anti-PD-1) treatment. The chain joins TRBV6-5 to TRBJ1-5; no reliable D call. This CDR3 reads CASSYSQYSNQPQHF. The DNA of the CDR3 is TGTGCCAGCAGTTACTCACAATATAGCAATCAGCCCCAGCATTTT.